This T cell receptor (beta chain) was sequenced during a study of cytomegalovirus exposure and HLA in healthy donors. Whole-study findings and limits: Cytomegalovirus status was reportedly diagnosed by the classifier with high specificity and sensitivity. The authors later linked a missense DCLRE1C variant to TCR beta V- and J-gene trimming.

13 Jbeta primers and 60 Vbeta primers were used for the PCR. Using immunoSEQ multiplex PCR, the repertoire was profiled, and TCRdb retains in-frame clones only, with some absent. The sample holds under 200,000 clones; over 9.5% are singletons and the top ten take 7.8%. This clone came up a few times. What it binds is not known. V dropped 6 bases and J dropped 8 bases, with 11 bases sitting between them. The CDR3 is 12 residues long. Per the germline V gene, CDR1 is MNHEY and CDR2 is SVGAGI. V gene TRBV6-5 combines with J gene TRBJ2-1; D unclear. Material for sequencing was PBMCs. This clonotype originated in a man aged 45-60 years in good health and CMV-seropositive. The CDR3 DNA reads TGTGCCAGCAGCTTACTAAACGATGAGCAGTTCTTC. It translates to CASSLLNDEQFF.